Following are 7 T cell receptor beta chains from one sample sequenced in a study of blood T cell repertoires in COVID-19. Here immunoSEQ multiplex PCR was the method, and the copy in TCRdb shows in-frame clones only, minus some. The profile shows 100,000 to 150,000 clones, more than 85% of them singletons. The material sequenced was peripheral blood. These receptors originate from a man aged 45 to 65 with active or convalescent COVID-19.

The rearrangement links TRBV28 to TRBJ1-5, with D possibly matching TRBD1 (5 bases). The germline V gene has CDR1 MDHEN and CDR2 SYDVKM. Trimming left V 7 bases short and J 0 bases short, with 19 bases between. The CDR3 sequence is 17 residues long. In nucleotides, the CDR3 is TGTGCCAGCAACGCGTTGCAGGGTGGTTATAGCAATCAGCCCCAGCATTTT. It specifies CASNALQGGYSNQPQHF.

This chain links TRBV6-5 with TRBJ2-3, with 11 bases lining up with TRBD2. This CDR3 is built from 15 residues. Trimming at V came to 3 bases and at J to 4 bases, leaving 3 bases not matched to a gene. Per the germline V gene, CDR1 is MNHEY and CDR2 is SVGAGI. CDR3 bases: TGTGCCAGCAGTTATAGCGGGAGGGATGCAGATACGCAGTATTTT. Protein product: CASSYSGRDADTQYF.

The CDR3 nucleotides are TGTGCCAGCAGTTTATCGCGGGGCCCCAGCGAGCAGTACTTC. Translated: CASSLSRGPSEQYF. The chain joins TRBV27 to TRBJ2-7, with TRBD2 as a possible D gene (6 bases). Trimming took 0 bases from V and 6 from J, leaving 12 bases between them. The CDR3 covers 14 residues. The germline V gene has CDR1 MNHEY and CDR2 SMNVEV (reference sequence).

V is TRBV3-1 (or the pseudogene TRBV3-2) and J is TRBJ1-4; D gene unclear. Deletions cut 4 bases from V and 0 bases from J, with 12 bases between. Germline CDR1 reads LGHDT; CDR2 reads YNNKEL (reference sequence). This CDR3 region has 16 residues. The CDR3 DNA reads as TGTGCCAGCAGCCGCCAGAGGGCGGCAACTAATGAAAAACTGTTTTTT. As protein: CASSRQRAATNEKLFF.

The chain employs TRBV28 and TRBJ1-1; D remains unclear. The CDR3 is 10 residues long. Germline CDR1 reads MDHEN; CDR2 reads SYDVKM. The V and J ends lost 3 bases and 8 bases respectively, with 4 bases between them. CDR3 in DNA: TGTGCCAGCAGTTTCGGGGAAGCTTTCTTT. Translated, it gives CASSFGEAFF.

In this sample, this clone turned up a few times. The chain combines TRBV28 with TRBJ1-6; the D is unclear. The length of the CDR3 is 14 residues. Germline CDR1 and CDR2: MDHEN and SYDVKM. Trimming stripped 2 bases from V and 7 bases from J, with 9 bases between. CDR3 sequence reads: CASSLGRQNSPLHF. The DNA for the CDR3 is TGTGCCAGCAGTTTAGGCAGGCAAAATTCACCCCTCCACTTT.

The CDR3 DNA is TGTGCCAGCAGCCAAGGGTGGATAGCCCAAGAGACCCAGTACTTC. As protein: CASSQGWIAQETQYF. The V and J genes are TRBV14 and TRBJ2-5, with D uncertain. Germline V gene sequence: CDR1 SGHDN, CDR2 FVKESK. V lost 1 base, J lost 1 base, and 10 bases lay in between. The CDR3 loop spans 15 amino acids.